The source of this TCR beta chain is a study of CD8 T cells in ankylosing spondylitis. Study observations and caveats: Fewer than ten highly homologous variants made up a TCR beta motif that seemed to typify ankylosing spondylitis blood.

The CDR3 extends over 12 amino acids. Germline V gives CDR1 SGHDT, CDR2 YYEEEE. The ends were cut back, 7 bases at V and 5 bases at J, with 10 bases in the middle. In the case of this clonotype: Its antigen is as yet unknown.

Using its own MiXCR run on the 5' RACE reads, TCRdb lists one record per CDR3 protein. There are 35,000 to 40,000 distinct CDR3 sequences in the sample; 15% to 20% occur only once, and about 49% lies in the top ten. The source material was blood. V and J are TRBV5-6 and TRBJ2-1; a weak D match, TRBD2 (5 bases). The TCR originated in a male donor with ankylosing spondylitis or in good health (not recorded which). DNA for the CDR3: TGTGCCAGCGGTAGCGAAGACAATGAGCAGTTCTTC. It is translated as CASGSEDNEQFF.